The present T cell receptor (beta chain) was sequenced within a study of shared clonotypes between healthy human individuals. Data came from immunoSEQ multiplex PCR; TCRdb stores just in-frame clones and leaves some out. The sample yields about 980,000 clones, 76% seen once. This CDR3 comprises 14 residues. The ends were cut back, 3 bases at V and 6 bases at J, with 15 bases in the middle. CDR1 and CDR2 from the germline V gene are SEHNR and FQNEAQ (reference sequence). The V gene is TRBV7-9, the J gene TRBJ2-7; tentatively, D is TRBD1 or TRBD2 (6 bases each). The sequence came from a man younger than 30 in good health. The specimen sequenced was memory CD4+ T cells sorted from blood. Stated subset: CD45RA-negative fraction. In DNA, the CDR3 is TGTGCCAGCAGCTTCCACAGGGACTCGGGCGAGCAGTACTTC. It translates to CASSFHRDSGEQYF.